This T cell receptor beta chain was recorded in a study of blood T cell repertoires in COVID-19 (dated by TCRdb to about 2020). Regarding the complete study: Samples covering the acute and convalescent phases of COVID-19 were provided by collaborators in the United States, Italy and Spain. The material from the prospective study consisted of cDNA or gDNA derived from T cells, B-cell-depleted T cells, or PBMCs. Subjects who had been exposed to COVID-19, were actively infected with it, or had recovered from it provided the deeply sampled blood TCRbeta repertoires that made up the dataset. The repertoires were made available in a free public database intended to serve as a resource for research on the immune response to SARS-CoV-2. Samples came from the ongoing ImmuneRACE study (first 160 participants) plus 1,254 subjects from 6 global collaborators. A de-identified subject ID, COVID-19 status, age in years and sex were almost always included in the sample metadata. Where HLA class I and class II types were available, the types were taken from metadata supplied by the sample provider, not from assay-based typing.

On this clone: The clone's antigen remains unknown. No much larger clone exists at a distance of one base, and base qualities are not known.

Trimming takes 4 bases off V and 1 base off J; junction bases not matched to a gene: 5. The CDR3, cysteine through phenylalanine, is 16 amino acids long. The DNA shown is the 48-base CDR3, in frame from base 1. CDR1 and CDR2 (SGDLS, YYNGEE) derive from the germline V gene. The full study reports these points: The amount of clinical and demographic metadata varied by source and participant and was provided uncurated.

TCRbeta CDR3 regions were amplified from genomic DNA by means of the immunoSEQ Assay, a bias-controlled multiplex PCR. Per the authors' processing: Within the assay, amplification of reference gene primers was used to estimate how many nucleated cells each sample contained. To quantify the absolute abundance of each unique TCRbeta CDR3 rearrangement, sequence reads were collapsed and filtered. For each sample, productive Simpson clonality was calculated by taking the square root of Simpson's diversity index across productive rearrangements. TCRdb carries this immuneACCESS record with in-frame sequences only. Its versions omit some clonotypes, under half of them owing to an unresolved V gene in the studies checked, with the rest unexplained. V and J calls and clone size are those listed in that table; D and trimming were worked out from the DNA. Counted in this sample were roughly 160,000 clones; roughly 80% of them appeared once. The top ten clonotypes cover around 5.1% of the sample.

Participants in the prospective study were aged roughly 18 to 95 years, lived in some 24 United States geographic areas, and enrolled through a virtual design. In the prospective study, cohorts were assigned on the basis of participant-reported clinical history obtained from a screening survey and a study questionnaire. Mobile phlebotomists in the prospective study collected whole blood, serum and a nasopharyngeal or oropharyngeal swab from every participant. Additional blood draws and questionnaires over an approximately 2-month period could optionally be provided by prospective study participants. Before DNA extraction, prospective study blood samples were shipped either frozen or at room temperature.

Rearrangement joined TRBV9 to TRBJ2-5; 12 central bases correspond to TRBD2. The sequenced material came from PBMCs or T cells enriched from blood (not recorded which). The receptor was derived from a woman in her thirties or forties with acute COVID-19. The CDR3 region reads CASSLEGLAGQETQYF. Read as DNA, the sequence is TGTGCCAGCAGCTTAGAGGGACTAGCGGGCCAAGAGACCCAGTACTTC.